This is a list of T cell receptor beta chains from one sample in a study of PD-1 blockade in classical Hodgkin lymphoma. The repertoire was sequenced with immunoSEQ multiplex PCR; TCRdb's copy has only in-frame clones and lacks some. Counted here are some 49,000 clones, approximately 91% occurring once; the ten biggest clones make up 4.5% to 6%. The specimen was peripheral blood mononuclear cells (PBMCs). The receptors come from a human donor with classical Hodgkin lymphoma. Both conserved end residues are part of each CDR3. The D gene is left open where the match is weak. Clone size, where shown, is once, few, many, or a class for clones that have expanded.

-,TRBV27,TRBJ1-4,-,TGTGCCAGCAGTTCCCGTGTGGTAGATAATGAAAAACTGTTTTTT,CASSSRVVDNEKLFF
-,TRBV11-2,TRBJ2-3,-,TGTGCCAGCAGCTTACGGGGCAATACGCAGTATTTT,CASSLRGNTQYF
-,TRBV10-3,TRBJ2-5,-,TGTGCCATCAGTGAGGCTAGCGGAGGGGGTATCACAGAGACCCAGTACTTC,CAISEASGGGITETQYF
-,TRBV6-4,TRBJ1-5,-,TGTGCCAGCAGTGAAGTCAGGGAGTCCAATCAGCCCCAGCATTTT,CASSEVRESNQPQHF
-,TRBV15,TRBJ1-1,-,TGTGCCACCAGGGAGAGCAGCCTCGGGAACACTGAAGCTTTCTTT,CATRESSLGNTEAFF
-,TRBV5-4,TRBJ1-2,-,TGTGCCAGCAGCTTCTTCAATGATGGCTACACCTTC,CASSFFNDGYTF
-,TRBV4-1,TRBJ2-7,-,TGCGCCAGCAGCCAAGTCTCAGCCTACGAGCAGTACTTC,CASSQVSAYEQYF
-,TRBV2,TRBJ2-2,-,TGTGCCAGCAGTGAACAGGGCACCGGGGAGCTGTTTTTT,CASSEQGTGELFF
TRBD1,TRBV6-1,TRBJ1-1,-,TGTGCCAGCAACAAAGACAGGGTCGACACTGAAGCTTTCTTT,CASNKDRVDTEAFF
-,TRBV18,TRBJ2-5,-,TGTGCCAGCTCACCAAGGGGCTCTGGAGAGACCCAGTACTTC,CASSPRGSGETQYF
TRBD1,TRBV6-1,TRBJ1-5,-,TGTGCCAGCAGTGATAGACAGGGCCAGCCCCAGCATTTT,CASSDRQGQPQHF
-,TRBV29-1,TRBJ1-1,once,TGCAGCGTTCAACAGGGAAACACTGAAGCTTTCTTT,CSVQQGNTEAFF
-,TRBV6-1,TRBJ2-5,-,TGTGCCAGCAGCCTTTTTACTGCGCGGGAAGAGACCCAGTACTTC,CASSLFTAREETQYF
-,TRBV7-2,TRBJ1-3,-,TGTGCCAGCAGCTTAGTCGGGGGCCGATCCTTCTCTGGAAACACCATATATTTT,CASSLVGGRSFSGNTIYF
-,TRBV30,TRBJ2-3,-,TGTGCCTGGAGTACTACTACAGATACGCAGTATTTT,CAWSTTTDTQYF
TRBD2,TRBV6-1,TRBJ2-1,-,TGTGCCAGCAGTGAATATGGGACTAGCGGCAATGAGCAGTTCTTC,CASSEYGTSGNEQFF
-,TRBV15,TRBJ2-5,-,TGTGCCACCGGTCTCCAAATGCGGGAGACCCAGTACTTC,CATGLQMRETQYF
-,TRBV18,TRBJ1-1,-,TGTGCCAGCTCACCCCTTCCAGAGAACACTGAAGCTTTCTTT,CASSPLPENTEAFF
TRBD2,TRBV28,TRBJ2-1,-,TGTGCCAGCAGTTTTGGAGGGAGGGCTTACAATGAGCAGTTCTTC,CASSFGGRAYNEQFF
TRBD2,TRBV5-1,TRBJ2-7,-,TGCGCCAGCACCCGGATCCGGGGGGGCGAGCAGTACTTC,CASTRIRGGEQYF
TRBD1,TRBV6-9,TRBJ1-5,-,TGTGCCAGCAGTTCAGGACAGGGCGGCAATCAGCCCCAGCATTTT,CASSSGQGGNQPQHF
-,TRBV9,TRBJ2-7,few,TGTGCCAGCGGGATTAGCTCCTACGAGCAGTACTTC,CASGISSYEQYF
TRBD1,TRBV27,TRBJ2-1,-,TGTGCCAGCAGTTTATTAGGACAGGGGTACAATGAGCAGTTCTTC,CASSLLGQGYNEQFF
-,TRBV6-1,TRBJ1-5,-,TGTGCCAGCAGTGATTTACGTGGTGGAAGCAATCAGCCCCAGCATTTT,CASSDLRGGSNQPQHF
TRBD2,TRBV18,TRBJ2-2,-,TGTGCCAGCTCACCCCCAGGGAGGGGCACCGGGGAGCTGTTTTTT,CASSPPGRGTGELFF
TRBD2,TRBV10-1,TRBJ2-3,-,TGCGCCAGCAGTCGGACTAGCGGGAAGAGAAATACGCAGTATTTT,CASSRTSGKRNTQYF
-,TRBV9,TRBJ2-1,-,TGTGCCAGCAGCGTAGATGGGACTGTCGGAGATGAGCAGTTCTTC,CASSVDGTVGDEQFF
-,TRBV7-8,TRBJ1-1,-,TGTGCCAGCAGCCTAGGGGCCGGGGGAACTGAAGCTTTCTTT,CASSLGAGGTEAFF
TRBD2,TRBV6-1,TRBJ2-5,-,TGTGCCAGCAGTGAAACCAGGAGGGCCGGGCGGGAGAGGCGGCTCCAAGAGACCCAGTACTTC,CASSETRRAGRERRLQETQYF
TRBD1,TRBV28,TRBJ2-7,-,TGTGCCAGCAGTTTAAGGAGGCTTACCCAGGGGGACGAGCAGTACTTC,CASSLRRLTQGDEQYF
TRBD1,TRBV11-2,TRBJ2-7,-,TGTGCCAGCAGCTTCCGGACAGGGACAACCTACGAGCAGTACTTC,CASSFRTGTTYEQYF
-,TRBV19,TRBJ1-5,-,TGTGCCAGTAGGGCCGACCGCGGCAATCAGCCCCAGCATTTT,CASRADRGNQPQHF
-,TRBV7-6,TRBJ2-5,-,TGTGCCAGCAGCTTAGGCGGAAACCAAGAGACCCAGTACTTC,CASSLGGNQETQYF
-,TRBV5-1,TRBJ1-6,-,TGCGCCAGCAGTGTGGACACTAGCGGTTCACCCCTCCACTTT,CASSVDTSGSPLHF
-,TRBV9,TRBJ1-2,-,TGTGCCAGCAGCGTGGATACAGGGTTGGGCTACACCTTC,CASSVDTGLGYTF
-,TRBV7-2,TRBJ2-1,-,TGTGCCAGCAGCTTATTCGGAGCGAATATCGAGCAGTTCTTC,CASSLFGANIEQFF
-,TRBV6-5,TRBJ1-6,-,TGTGCCAGCAGTTATACGAGGTCCTATAATTCACCCCTCCACTTT,CASSYTRSYNSPLHF